This TCR beta chain was recovered during a study of response to subunit inactivated influenza vaccine. Study-level findings and limits: With each seasonal influenza vaccination, the authors suggested, few new T cells are recruited.

This clonotype was observed many times. The antigen is undetermined. This CDR3 has 17 amino acids. Trimming took 4 bases from V and 0 from J, leaving 16 bases between them. Germline V gives CDR1 SGHRS, CDR2 YFSETQ. One entry per CDR3 protein results from TCRdb running MiXCR on the RT-PCR reads. The sample carries roughly 670,000 distinct CDR3 sequences, 12% to 15% recorded once. The chain carries TRBV5-1 and TRBJ1-4; possible D gene TRBD1, 5 bases. This TCR was sampled from a man aged 50 or older who received an inactivated influenza vaccine. Sample: PBMCs from blood, taken 14 days before vaccination. The CDR3 protein is CASSLSRQPATNEKLFF. CDR3 bases: TGCGCCAGCAGCCTAAGCCGACAGCCTGCAACTAATGAAAAACTGTTTTTT.